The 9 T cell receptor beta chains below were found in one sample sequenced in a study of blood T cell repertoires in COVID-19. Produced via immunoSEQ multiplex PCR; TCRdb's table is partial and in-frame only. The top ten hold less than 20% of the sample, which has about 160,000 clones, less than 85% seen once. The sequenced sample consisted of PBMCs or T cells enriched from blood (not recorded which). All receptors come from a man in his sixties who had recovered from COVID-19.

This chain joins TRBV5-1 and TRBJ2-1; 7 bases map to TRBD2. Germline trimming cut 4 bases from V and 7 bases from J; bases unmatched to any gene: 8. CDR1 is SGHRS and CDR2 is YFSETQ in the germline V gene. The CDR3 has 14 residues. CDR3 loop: CASSPGTMVNEQFF. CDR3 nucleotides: TGCGCCAGCAGCCCTGGGACTATGGTGAATGAGCAGTTCTTC.

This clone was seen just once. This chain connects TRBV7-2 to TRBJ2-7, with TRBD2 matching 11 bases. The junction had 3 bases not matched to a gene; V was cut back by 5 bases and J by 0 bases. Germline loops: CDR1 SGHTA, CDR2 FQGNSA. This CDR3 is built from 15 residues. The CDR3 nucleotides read TGTGCCAGCAGCAAACTAGCGGGGGACTCCTACGAGCAGTACTTC. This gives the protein CASSKLAGDSYEQYF.

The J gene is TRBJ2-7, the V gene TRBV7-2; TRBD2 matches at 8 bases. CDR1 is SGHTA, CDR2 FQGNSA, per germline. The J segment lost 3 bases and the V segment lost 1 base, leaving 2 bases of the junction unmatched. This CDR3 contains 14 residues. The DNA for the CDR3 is TGTGCCAGCAGCTTAGGGGGACTAGTCTACGAGCAGTACTTC. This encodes CASSLGGLVYEQYF.

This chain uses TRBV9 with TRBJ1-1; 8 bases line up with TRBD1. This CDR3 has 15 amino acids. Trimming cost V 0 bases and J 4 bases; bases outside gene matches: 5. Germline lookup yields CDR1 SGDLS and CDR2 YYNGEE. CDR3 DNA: TGTGCCAGCAGCGTAGAGGGACAGGAGGGCACTGAAGCTTTCTTT. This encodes CASSVEGQEGTEAFF.

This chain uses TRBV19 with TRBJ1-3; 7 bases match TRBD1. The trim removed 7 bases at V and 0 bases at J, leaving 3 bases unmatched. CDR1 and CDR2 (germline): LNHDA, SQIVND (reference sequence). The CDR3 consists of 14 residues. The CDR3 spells CASMDRPSGNTIYF. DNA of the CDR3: TGTGCCAGTATGGACAGGCCCTCTGGAAACACCATATATTTT.

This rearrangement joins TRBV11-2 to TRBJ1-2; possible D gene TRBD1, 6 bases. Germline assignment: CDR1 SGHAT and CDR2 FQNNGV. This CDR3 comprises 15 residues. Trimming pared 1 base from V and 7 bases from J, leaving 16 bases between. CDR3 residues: CASSLAGGSLSGYTF. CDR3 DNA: TGTGCCAGCAGCTTAGCGGGGGGCTCCCTATCTGGCTACACCTTC. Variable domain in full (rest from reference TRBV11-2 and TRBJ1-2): EAGVAQSPRYKIIEKRQSVAFWCNPISGHATLYWYQQILGQGPKLLIQFQNNGVVDDSQLPKDRFSAERLKGVDSTLKIQPAKLEDSAVYLCASSLAGGSLSGYTFGSGTRLTVV.

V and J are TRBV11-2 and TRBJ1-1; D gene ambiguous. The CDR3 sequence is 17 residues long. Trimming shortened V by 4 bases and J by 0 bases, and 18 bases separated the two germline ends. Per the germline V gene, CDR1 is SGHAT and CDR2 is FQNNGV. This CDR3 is CASSSPRGGNLNTEAFF. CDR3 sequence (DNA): TGTGCCAGCAGCTCTCCGCGCGGAGGGAATTTGAACACTGAAGCTTTCTTT.

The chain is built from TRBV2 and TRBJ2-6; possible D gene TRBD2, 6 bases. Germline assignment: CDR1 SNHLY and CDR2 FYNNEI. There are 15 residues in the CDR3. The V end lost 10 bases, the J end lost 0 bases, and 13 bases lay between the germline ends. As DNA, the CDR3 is TGTGCCACCCGATCGGGGGTCTCTGGGGCCAACGTCCTGACTTTC. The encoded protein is CATRSGVSGANVLTF.

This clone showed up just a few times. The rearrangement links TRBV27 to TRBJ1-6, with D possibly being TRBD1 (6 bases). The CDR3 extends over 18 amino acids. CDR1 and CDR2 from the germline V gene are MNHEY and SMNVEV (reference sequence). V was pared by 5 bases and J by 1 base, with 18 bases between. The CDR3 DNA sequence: TGTGCCAGCAGTACCGATTGGGAAAGGGGGTCCTATAATTCACCCCTCCACTTT. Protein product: CASSTDWERGSYNSPLHF.